This T cell receptor beta chain was recovered during a study of blood T cell repertoires in COVID-19. Study summary: The United States, Italy and Spain provided the acute and convalescent COVID-19 samples.

Recruited during active infection, patients (from Seattle) were subsequently followed longitudinally. The CDR3 extends over 13 amino acids. Trimming took off 0 bases at V and 11 bases at J, with 14 bases between the two ends. Germline CDR1 and CDR2: SGDLS and YYNGEE. The table came from immunoSEQ multiplex PCR; TCRdb's copy has only in-frame clones and leaves some out. The sample has 70,000 to 90,000 clones, 75% to 90% seen once. This chain links TRBV9 with TRBJ1-2; possibly TRBD1 for D (6 bases). This receptor was obtained from a man older than 75 with COVID-19, enrolled during active disease. The sequenced material came from peripheral blood. The CDR3: CASSVDRDRSYTF. The CDR3 bases are TGTGCCAGCAGCGTAGATCGCGACAGGTCTTACACCTTC.